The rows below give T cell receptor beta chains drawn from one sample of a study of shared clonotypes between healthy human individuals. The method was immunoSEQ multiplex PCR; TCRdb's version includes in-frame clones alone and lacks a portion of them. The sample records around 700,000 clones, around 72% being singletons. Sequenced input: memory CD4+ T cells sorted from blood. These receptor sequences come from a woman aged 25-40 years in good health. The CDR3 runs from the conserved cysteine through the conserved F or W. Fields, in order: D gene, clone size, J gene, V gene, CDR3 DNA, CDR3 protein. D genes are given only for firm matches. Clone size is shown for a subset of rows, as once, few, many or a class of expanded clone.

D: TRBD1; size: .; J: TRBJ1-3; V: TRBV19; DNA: TGTGCCAGTAGTACCGCCACAGGGGTCGGAAACACCATATATTTT; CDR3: CASSTATGVGNTIYF
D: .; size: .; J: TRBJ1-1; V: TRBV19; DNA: TGTGCCAGTAGTATGGGGGGCGTACAGGGCCCAGTGGCGACTGAAGCTTTCTTT; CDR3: CASSMGGVQGPVATEAFF
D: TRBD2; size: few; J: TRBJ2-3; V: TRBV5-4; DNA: TGTGCCAGCAGCGATCTAGCGGCCGGGGATACGCAGTATTTT; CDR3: CASSDLAAGDTQYF
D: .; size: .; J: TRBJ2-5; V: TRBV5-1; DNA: TGCGCCAGCAGTACAAACATCGGGGAGACCCAGTACTTC; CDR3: CASSTNIGETQYF
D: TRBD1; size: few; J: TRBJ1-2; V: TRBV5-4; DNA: TGTGCCAGCAGCTTGGACCGGACAGGGGCGGGCTATGGCTACACCTTC; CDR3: CASSLDRTGAGYGYTF
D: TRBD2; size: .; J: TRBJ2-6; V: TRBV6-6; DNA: TGTGCCAGCAGCCCCCAGGCGGGGGCTGGGGCCAACGTCCTGACTTTC; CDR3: CASSPQAGAGANVLTF
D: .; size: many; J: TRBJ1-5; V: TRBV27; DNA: TGTGCCAGCGGGAGCAGGGCTAGTCAGCCCCAGCATTTT; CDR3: CASGSRASQPQHF
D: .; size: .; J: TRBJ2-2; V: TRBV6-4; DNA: TGTGCCAGCAGTTCCCCAGGCAACACCGGGGAGCTGTTTTTT; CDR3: CASSSPGNTGELFF
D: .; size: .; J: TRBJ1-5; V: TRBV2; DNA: TGTGCCAGCAGCGCCGAGCGGGGGAGACAGCCCCAGCATTTT; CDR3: CASSAERGRQPQHF
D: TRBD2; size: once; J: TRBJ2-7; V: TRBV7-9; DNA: TGTGCCAGCAGCCCCTGGTCCGGACTAGCGGGAGACGAGCAGTACTTC; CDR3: CASSPWSGLAGDEQYF
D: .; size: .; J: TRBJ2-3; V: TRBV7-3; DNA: TGTGCCAGCAGCTTAATGGGTGGCGGGACGGTAGATACGCAGTATTTT; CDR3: CASSLMGGGTVDTQYF
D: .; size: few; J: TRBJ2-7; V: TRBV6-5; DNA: TGTGCCAGCAGTTACTCGAGTAGCTCCTACGAGCAGTACTTC; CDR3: CASSYSSSSYEQYF
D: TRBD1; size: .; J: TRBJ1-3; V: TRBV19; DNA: TGTGCCAGTAGTAAGGGACAGGGGGGATCTGGAAACACCATATATTTT; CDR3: CASSKGQGGSGNTIYF
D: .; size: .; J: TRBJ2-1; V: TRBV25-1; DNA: TGTGCCAGCAGTGATCCCACGTCTAGCGCTAGCTCCTACAATGAGCAGTTCTTC; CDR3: CASSDPTSSASSYNEQFF
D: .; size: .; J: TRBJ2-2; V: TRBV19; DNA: TGTGCCAGTAGTAGGGCAGCAAACACCGGGGAGCTGTTTTTT; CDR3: CASSRAANTGELFF
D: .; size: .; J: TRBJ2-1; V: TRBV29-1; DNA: TGCAGCGTTGCCCGCCGCCTAAGGGAGCAGTTCTTC; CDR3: CSVARRLREQFF
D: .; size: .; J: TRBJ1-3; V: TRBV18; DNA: TGTGCCAGCTCACCGGCGACAGCGGGAAACACCATATATTTT; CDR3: CASSPATAGNTIYF
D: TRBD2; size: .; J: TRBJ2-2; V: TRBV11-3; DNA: TGTGCCAGCAGCCTTACTAGCGGGAGGGCGACCGGGGAGCTGTTTTTT; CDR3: CASSLTSGRATGELFF
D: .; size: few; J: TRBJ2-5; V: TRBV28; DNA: TGTGCCTCCACCCCAGGGGGGACGAGGGGAGAGACCCAGTACTTC; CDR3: CASTPGGTRGETQYF
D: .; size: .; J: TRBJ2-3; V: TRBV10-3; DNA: TGTGCCATCAGTGAGTCGGAGGGTACGACAGATACGCAGTATTTT; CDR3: CAISESEGTTDTQYF
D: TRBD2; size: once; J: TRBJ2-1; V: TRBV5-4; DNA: TGTGCCAGCAGCTCCCCTAGCGGAGGCTCCTACAATGAGCAGTTCTTC; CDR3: CASSSPSGGSYNEQFF
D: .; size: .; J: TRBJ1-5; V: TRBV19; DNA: TGTGCCAGTAGGGGGGCAGGGAGAAGCAATCAGCCCCAGCATTTT; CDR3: CASRGAGRSNQPQHF
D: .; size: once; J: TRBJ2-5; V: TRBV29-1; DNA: TGCAGCGTCGGGGGACTGTACGAAGAGACCCAGTACTTC; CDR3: CSVGGLYEETQYF
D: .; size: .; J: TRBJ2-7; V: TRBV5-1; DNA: TGCGCCAGCAGCCCGCAGGGAAACACCTTCTACGAGCAGTACTTC; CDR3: CASSPQGNTFYEQYF
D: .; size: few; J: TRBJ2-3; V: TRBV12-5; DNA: TGTGCTAGTGGTTTGGCAGGGGCTGGTGGTACGCAGTATTTT; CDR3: CASGLAGAGGTQYF
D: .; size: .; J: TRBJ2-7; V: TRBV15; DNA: TGTGCCACCAGCAGAGATCCCATTGGCGGCCCGACCTACGAGCAGTACTTC; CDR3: CATSRDPIGGPTYEQYF
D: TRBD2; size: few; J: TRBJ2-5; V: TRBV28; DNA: TGTGCCAGCAGTTTACCAGCGGGAGCAGTAGAGACCCAGTACTTC; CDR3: CASSLPAGAVETQYF
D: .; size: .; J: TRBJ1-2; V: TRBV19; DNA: TGTGCCAGTAGGGAACAGGGAGCGGAGGGCTACACCTTC; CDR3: CASREQGAEGYTF
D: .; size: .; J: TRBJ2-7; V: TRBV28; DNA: TGTGCCAGCACAAATAGTGGGCAAGGAGTGGGGGAGCAGTACTTC; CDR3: CASTNSGQGVGEQYF
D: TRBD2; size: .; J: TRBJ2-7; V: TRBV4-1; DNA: TGCGCCAGCAGCATCGACGGGGGGGCCTACGAGCAGTACTTC; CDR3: CASSIDGGAYEQYF
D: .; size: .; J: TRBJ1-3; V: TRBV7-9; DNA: TGTGCCAGCAGCTTAGGGGGAGGTGGAAACACCATATATTTT; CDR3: CASSLGGGGNTIYF
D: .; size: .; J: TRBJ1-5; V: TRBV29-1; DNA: TGCAGTAAAGCAGATTGGAACAATCAGCCCCAGCATTTT; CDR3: CSKADWNNQPQHF
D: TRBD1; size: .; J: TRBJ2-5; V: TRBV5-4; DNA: TGTGCCAGCAGCCTGGGACAGTCCTCCCGGGAGACCCAGTACTTC; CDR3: CASSLGQSSRETQYF
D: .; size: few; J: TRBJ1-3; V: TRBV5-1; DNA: TGCGCCAGCAGCGAGGACCCCTCTGGAAACACCATATATTTT; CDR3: CASSEDPSGNTIYF
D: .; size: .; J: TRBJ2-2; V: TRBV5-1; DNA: TGCGCCAGCAGCTTGGGGGTAGGGGAGCTGTTTTTT; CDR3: CASSLGVGELFF
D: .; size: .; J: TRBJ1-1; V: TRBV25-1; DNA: TGTGCCAGCAGTGAATCCAACACTGAAGCTTTCTTT; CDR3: CASSESNTEAFF
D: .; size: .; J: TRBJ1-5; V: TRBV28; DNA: TGTGCCAGCAGTCCTACAGGACACGATCAGCCCCAGCATTTT; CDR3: CASSPTGHDQPQHF
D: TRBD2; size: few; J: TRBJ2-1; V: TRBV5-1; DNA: TGCGCCAGCAGCTCCCAGGGCGGGAGAGCGGGGAGGTACAATGAGCAGTTCTTC; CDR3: CASSSQGGRAGRYNEQFF
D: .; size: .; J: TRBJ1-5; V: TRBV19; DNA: TGTGCCAGTAGTCTGGAGGGACGCCAGCCCCAGCATTTT; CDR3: CASSLEGRQPQHF
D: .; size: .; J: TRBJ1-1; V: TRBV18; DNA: TGTGCCAGCTCACCACCGGGTACAGGGCCGAACACTGAAGCTTTCTTT; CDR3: CASSPPGTGPNTEAFF
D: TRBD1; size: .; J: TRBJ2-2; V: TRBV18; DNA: TGTGCCAGCTCTTCCCGGACAGGGACGAACACCGGGGAGCTGTTTTTT; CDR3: CASSSRTGTNTGELFF
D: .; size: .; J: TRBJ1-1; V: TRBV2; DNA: TGTGCCAGCAGTGAATGGGCCCAGAACGCTGAAGCTTTCTTT; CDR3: CASSEWAQNAEAFF
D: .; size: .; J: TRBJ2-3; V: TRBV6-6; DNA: TGTGCCAGCAGCCTCCGAACGACAGGCACAGATACGCAGTATTTT; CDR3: CASSLRTTGTDTQYF
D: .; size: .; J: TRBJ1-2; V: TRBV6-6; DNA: TGTGCCAGCAGTAGGGCCAATAACTATGGCTACACCTTC; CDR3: CASSRANNYGYTF
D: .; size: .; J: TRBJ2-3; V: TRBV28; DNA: TGTGCCAGCAGTCCCCCGGACAGCCTTTCGCAGTATTTT; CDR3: CASSPPDSLSQYF
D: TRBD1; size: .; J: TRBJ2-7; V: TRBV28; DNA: TGTGCCAGCAAGCGGACAGGGCTTACCTACGAGCAGTACTTC; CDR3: CASKRTGLTYEQYF
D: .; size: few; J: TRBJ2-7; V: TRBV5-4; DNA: TGTGCCAGCAGCTCGCCGACGTCAAACGAGCAGTACTTC; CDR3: CASSSPTSNEQYF
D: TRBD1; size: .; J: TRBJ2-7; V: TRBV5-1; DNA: TGCGCCAGCAGCGCAAACTCGGGACAGGGCGAGCAGTACTTC; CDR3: CASSANSGQGEQYF
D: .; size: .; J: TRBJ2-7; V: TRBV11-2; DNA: TGTGCCAGCAGCTTAGAACAGGGCCCTTCCTACGAGCAGTACTTC; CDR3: CASSLEQGPSYEQYF
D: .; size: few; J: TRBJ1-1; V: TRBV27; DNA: TGTGCCACTGTCGGTAGGAACACTGAAGCTTTCTTT; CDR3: CATVGRNTEAFF
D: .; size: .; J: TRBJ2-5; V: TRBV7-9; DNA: TGTGCCAGCAGCTTTGGACAAGAGACCCAGTACTTC; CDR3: CASSFGQETQYF
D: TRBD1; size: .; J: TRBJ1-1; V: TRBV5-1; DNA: TGCGCCAGCAAGGGAACAGGGGGCGACACTGAAGCTTTCTTT; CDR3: CASKGTGGDTEAFF
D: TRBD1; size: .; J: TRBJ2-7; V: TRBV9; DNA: TGTGCCAGCAGCGTGGCAACGGGACAGGGGATATACGAGCAGTACTTC; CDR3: CASSVATGQGIYEQYF
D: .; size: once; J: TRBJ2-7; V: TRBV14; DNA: TGTGCCAGCAGCCCTCAACTAAAGGGAGAGCAGTACTTC; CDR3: CASSPQLKGEQYF
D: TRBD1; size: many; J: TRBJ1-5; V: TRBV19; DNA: TGTGCCAGTAGTCCCGGGACAGCTCTAAATCAGCCCCAGCATTTT; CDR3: CASSPGTALNQPQHF
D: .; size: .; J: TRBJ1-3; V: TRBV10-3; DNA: TGTGCCATCAGTGATACAGGAGGCTCTGGAAACACCATATATTTT; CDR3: CAISDTGGSGNTIYF
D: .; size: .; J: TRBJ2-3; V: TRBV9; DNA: TGTGCCAGCAGCGCAGGGTCCCAAAGCACAGATACGCAGTATTTT; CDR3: CASSAGSQSTDTQYF
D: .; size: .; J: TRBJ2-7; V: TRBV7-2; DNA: TGTGCCAGCAGCTTAGAACAGCTCTCCACCTACGAGCAGTACTTC; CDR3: CASSLEQLSTYEQYF
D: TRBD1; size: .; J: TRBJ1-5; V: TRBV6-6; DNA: TGTGCCAGCAGTGGTGGGACAGGGCGCAATCAGCCCCAGCATTTT; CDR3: CASSGGTGRNQPQHF
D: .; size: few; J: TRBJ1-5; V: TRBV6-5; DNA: TGTGCCAGCAGTTGGGGGGGGACCCGCAATCAGCCCCAGCATTTT; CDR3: CASSWGGTRNQPQHF